This TCR beta chain stems from a study of response to subunit inactivated influenza vaccine. MiXCR, applied by TCRdb to the RT-PCR reads, yields one record per CDR3 protein. This sample carries a few hundred thousand distinct CDR3 sequences, around 15% of them seen once, and the ten largest clones take 11%. There are many counts of this clonotype. This clonotype was sampled from a man over 45 who received an inactivated influenza vaccine. The source material was PBMCs from blood, sampled roughly 13 days after vaccination.

CDR3 protein: CASSRTTTSTDTQYF. CDR3 coding DNA: TGCGCCAGCAGCCGGACTACTACTAGCACAGATACGCAGTATTTT. The chain combines TRBV5-1 with TRBJ2-3, with D possibly TRBD2 on 6 matching bases. Germline V CDR1 and CDR2: SGHRS, YFSETQ. CDR3 length equals 15 residues. V lost 4 bases, J lost 0 bases, and 12 bases lay in between.